These T cell receptor beta chains were read from a single sample in a study of naive and memory T cell subsets. TCRdb re-analysed the UMI-ligation and nested PCR reads in MiXCR, keeping a single row per CDR3 protein. The sample records about 26,000 distinct CDR3 sequences, around 4.9% being singletons. Sequenced material: blood. The receptors stem from an adult in good health. The conserved cysteine and the conserved F or W are not part of the CDR3 here. Some rows have no size entry. The others give once, few or many, or a class for an expanded clone.

v_gene | abundance | CDR3aa
TRBV5-1 | NA | ASSPGTGVEQPQH
TRBV6-5 | medium-sized | ASKEQVARETQY
TRBV7-9 | NA | ASAPLGGPREQF
TRBV12-5 | many | ASGLLPLDADGETQY
TRBV6-2/TRBV6-3 | many | ASSPGHSYEQY
TRBV20-1 | many | SATLVPGDTQY
TRBV25-1 | many | ASRRDSGGGYSNEQF
TRBV3-1 | many | ASSQVQVSRAF
TRBV7-9 | many | ASKEGGRSQETQY
TRBV7-8 | many | ASSLGGGIRSSYNEQF
TRBV20-1 | many | SARGRGGSSYNEQF
TRBV7-2 | many | ASSLRDRVYNEQF
TRBV29-1 | many | SVQRVEKLF
TRBV18 | many | ASSPPEGRYEQY
TRBV5-1 | few | ASSRTASGNLYEQY
TRBV9 | NA | ASSPRRAGGRDEQF
TRBV12-3/TRBV12-4 | NA | ASRPRDNPLNVAF